This T cell receptor beta chain was recovered during a study of blood T cell repertoires in COVID-19. V dropped 0 bases and J dropped 11; count of bases not matched to a gene: 12. Looked up from germline, CDR1 is SGHTA and CDR2 is FQGTGA. This CDR3 has 16 amino acids. This table comes from immunoSEQ multiplex PCR, and its TCRdb copy is limited to in-frame clones, with some not included. The sample comprises 100,000 or so clones, roughly two thirds of which are singletons, and roughly 6% rests with the top ten. The rearrangement uses TRBV7-3 and TRBJ2-1, with 8 bases lining up with TRBD1. This TCR derives from an elderly man with acute or convalescent COVID-19. The sample consisted of peripheral blood. This CDR3 reads CASSLTPTGTGPQQFF. CDR3 bases: TGTGCCAGCAGCTTAACGCCCACCGGGACAGGCCCGCAGCAGTTCTTC.